A selection of T cell receptor beta chains follows, all from one sample in a study of blood T cell repertoires in COVID-19. Clones were sequenced by immunoSEQ multiplex PCR, and TCRdb holds only the in-frame ones, with some missing. The sample has over 200,000 clones; roughly 89% are singletons. The specimen sequenced was peripheral blood. The receptors come from a man in his 60s who had recovered from COVID-19. Each CDR3 is given with its conserved first and last residue. D genes are given only for firm matches. Rows give clone size only sometimes, using once, few, many, or a class for an expanded clone.

D	size	V	J	DNA	CDR3
TRBD1	NA	TRBV5-6	TRBJ1-1	TGTGCCAGCAGCTTGGACAGGGGGACCACTGAAGCTTTCTTT	CASSLDRGTTEAFF
TRBD2	NA	TRBV5-6	TRBJ2-1	TGTGCCAGCAGCATACCCGGGACTAGCGGGAGTAAAGAGCAGTTCTTC	CASSIPGTSGSKEQFF
TRBD1	once	TRBV7-9	TRBJ2-3	TGTGCCAGCAGCTCGTACGACCGGGACAGGGTGGAGTATTTT	CASSSYDRDRVEYF
NA	NA	TRBV27	TRBJ1-4	TGTGCCAGCAGTTCCCCCGCGGCGGAAAAACTGTTTTTT	CASSSPAAEKLFF
TRBD1	NA	TRBV11-2	TRBJ2-4	TGTGCCAGCAGCTTGGGGGGACAGGGGGCGTTAAACATTCAGTACTTC	CASSLGGQGALNIQYF
NA	NA	TRBV30	TRBJ2-1	TGTGCCTGGAGTGACTCGGTTAAGCAGTTCTTC	CAWSDSVKQFF
TRBD2	NA	TRBV20-1	TRBJ2-5	TGCAGTGCTAGTTTCCAGCGGGGGGGTATGGAAGGGTTGGACTTC	CSASFQRGGMEGLDF
TRBD1	NA	TRBV19	TRBJ1-2	TGTGCCAGTAGACTGCAAACAGGGGCTTTTCGGGGCTACACCTTC	CASRLQTGAFRGYTF
TRBD2	NA	TRBV12-3/TRBV12-4	TRBJ2-7	TGTGCCAGCAGTTTCTCTAGCGGGTACGAGCAGTACTTC	CASSFSSGYEQYF
NA	once	TRBV7-8	TRBJ1-2	TGTGCCAGCAGCTACAACCCGGACATTTCCTATGGCTACACCTTC	CASSYNPDISYGYTF
NA	few	TRBV7-2	TRBJ2-2	TGTGCCAGCAGCTTAGGATCAGGCCGTCACACCGGGGAGCTGTTTTTT	CASSLGSGRHTGELFF
TRBD1	NA	TRBV7-6	TRBJ1-3	TGTGCCAGCAGCCGGGGACAGCGATACGATTCTGGAAACACCATATATTTT	CASSRGQRYDSGNTIYF
NA	NA	TRBV2	TRBJ2-5	TGTGCCAGCAGACTTGATGGGCAGGGGTGGGAGACCCAGTACTTC	CASRLDGQGWETQYF
NA	NA	TRBV3-1/TRBV3-2	TRBJ1-3	TGTGCCAGCAGCCAGTTAGATTCTGGAAACACCATATATTTT	CASSQLDSGNTIYF
NA	NA	TRBV9	TRBJ2-2	TGTGCCAGCAGCGGAGGACAGTCTACCGGGGAGCTGTTTTTT	CASSGGQSTGELFF
TRBD2	NA	TRBV5-4	TRBJ2-3	TGTGCCAGCAGCCCCTCGGCTAGCGGGGTCCGACATACGCAGTATTTT	CASSPSASGVRHTQYF
TRBD2	NA	TRBV7-2	TRBJ2-7	TGTGCCAGCAGCTCCCCAAGGGCGGGGGGTTACGAGCAGTACTTC	CASSSPRAGGYEQYF
NA	NA	TRBV18	TRBJ2-3	TGTGCCAGCTCACCAAGGACTCTCAGCACAGATACGCAGTATTTT	CASSPRTLSTDTQYF
TRBD2	NA	TRBV19	TRBJ2-3	TGTGCCTGCGGGGGGACTAACACAGATACGCAGTATTTT	CACGGTNTDTQYF
TRBD2	NA	TRBV7-9	TRBJ2-5	TGTGCCAGCAGCCGTTGGACTAGCGGAGTTCAAGAGACCCAGTACTTC	CASSRWTSGVQETQYF
NA	NA	TRBV18	TRBJ1-5	TGTGCCAGCTCACCAAGAGAAAATAGCAATCAGCCCCAGCATTTT	CASSPRENSNQPQHF
NA	once	TRBV7-2	TRBJ1-5	TGTGCCAGCAGCTTGGATGGGGGGGGTCAGCCCCAGCATTTT	CASSLDGGGQPQHF
NA	few	TRBV9	TRBJ2-3	TGTGCCAGCAGCGTAGCGGGGGGCTGGACAGATACGCAGTATTTT	CASSVAGGWTDTQYF
TRBD1	NA	TRBV30	TRBJ2-7	TGTGCCTGCCTACAGACAGGGGTATACGAGCAGTACTTC	CACLQTGVYEQYF
TRBD1	NA	TRBV30	TRBJ2-7	TGTGCCTGGAGTTCTGACAGGGCCTACGAGCAGTACTTC	CAWSSDRAYEQYF
NA	NA	TRBV5-1	TRBJ2-6	TGCGCCAGCTATAACAGGCAGGGTTGGTCTGGGGCCAACGTCCTGACTTTC	CASYNRQGWSGANVLTF
NA	NA	TRBV11-3	TRBJ1-5	TGTGCCAGCAGCTTAAGCCCAGGGAATAGCAATCAGCCCCAGCATTTT	CASSLSPGNSNQPQHF
NA	NA	TRBV19	TRBJ2-7	TGTGCCAGTAGTATAGCGGCTGACAGCTCCTACGAGCAGTACTTC	CASSIAADSSYEQYF
NA	NA	TRBV7-8	TRBJ2-7	TGTGCCAGCTCCTCCCCCGGGACTCGGGGTTACGAGCAGTACTTC	CASSSPGTRGYEQYF
TRBD1	few	TRBV7-9	TRBJ1-6	TGTGCCAGCAGCTTGGGACAGGGGGGCGATTCACCCCTCCACTTT	CASSLGQGGDSPLHF
NA	NA	TRBV5-1	TRBJ1-6	TGCGCCAGCAGCTTGGAGGGTTTCAGGGATAATTCACCCCTCCACTTT	CASSLEGFRDNSPLHF
TRBD1	once	TRBV20-1	TRBJ1-5	TGCAGTGCTAGTGGGGGACAGGGATCTAGCAATCAGCCCCAGCATTTT	CSASGGQGSSNQPQHF
NA	NA	TRBV6-5	TRBJ1-1	TGTGCCAGCAGTTACAGCCGGCCTCGCGGCACTGAAGCTTTCTTT	CASSYSRPRGTEAFF
NA	NA	TRBV19	TRBJ1-1	TGTGCCAGTAGTATTACAGGAGAGGCCACTGAAGCTTTCTTT	CASSITGEATEAFF
TRBD1	NA	TRBV10-3	TRBJ1-4	TGTGCCACACGGGGGGACAGGGGGCGTACTAATGAAAAACTGTTTTTT	CATRGDRGRTNEKLFF
TRBD1	NA	TRBV5-6	TRBJ2-7	TGTGCCAGCAGCAGAGGGACAGGGTTGGAGCAGTACTTC	CASSRGTGLEQYF
TRBD1	NA	TRBV4-1	TRBJ1-6	TGCGCCAGCAGCCCGACTGGACAGGGCTATAATTCACCCCTCCACTTT	CASSPTGQGYNSPLHF
TRBD2	NA	TRBV14	TRBJ2-3	TGTGCCAGCAGCCCCCTGCAGCGGGGGGGCAATTTAAATACGCAGTATTTT	CASSPLQRGGNLNTQYF